This TCR beta chain was observed in a study of blood T cell repertoires in COVID-19. The CDR3 runs to 14 residues. With 6 bases clipped from V and 6 bases from J, the junction kept 8 bases outside the gene matches. Germline assignment: CDR1 ENHRY and CDR2 SYGVKD. Profiling relied on immunoSEQ multiplex PCR, and the TCRdb table lists in-frame clones only, not all of them. The sample comprises 150,000 to 200,000 clones, approximately 90% of which are singletons, and more than 5% rests with the top ten. The chain employs TRBV10-3 and TRBJ2-7, with 10 bases matching TRBD1. The sequenced sample was peripheral blood. The sequence derives from a human donor in a cohort sampled during active COVID-19. CDR3 in DNA: TGTGCCATCAGCGGGGACAGGGGTAGGGGCGAGCAGTACTTC. Encoded protein: CAISGDRGRGEQYF.